A single sample gave rise to the 26 T cell receptor beta chains below, sequenced in a study of shared T cell receptors in the human thymus. The assay was immunoSEQ multiplex PCR, and TCRdb's table has in-frame clones only and misses some. The sample holds 640,000 or so clones; more than 75% are singletons and the top ten take 0.0094%. These same data were also listed under a study on human thymus T cells.

Sequencing was done on a sample of thymocytes. Source of these receptors: a boy in the first two years of life with a congenital heart defect.

This clone was observed once. This chain links TRBV7-3 with TRBJ1-1; D may be TRBD1 (5 bases). This CDR3 has 15 amino acids. Germline lookup yields CDR1 SGHTA and CDR2 FQGTGA. V lost 5 bases, J lost 4 bases, and 17 bases lay in between. The CDR3 protein is CASSEKPGGGTEAFF. DNA of the CDR3: TGTGCCAGCAGCGAAAAACCCGGGGGAGGCACTGAAGCTTTCTTT.

With regard to this clone: Other DNA sequences from this sample encode an identical CDR3 as well. In nucleotides, the CDR3 is TGTGCCAGCAGCTTAGTGCTAGCGGGGTACAATGAGCAGTTCTTC. It codes for CASSLVLAGYNEQFF. This chain connects TRBV7-9 to TRBJ2-1; 9 bases line up with TRBD2. The CDR3 has 15 amino acids. After removal of 1 base from V and 4 bases from J, the junction contained 2 bases not matched to a gene. Germline assignment: CDR1 SEHNR and CDR2 FQNEAQ (reference sequence). Full variable domain (outside the CDR3, taken from reference TRBV7-9 and TRBJ2-1): DTGVSQNPRHKITKRGQNVTFRCDPISEHNRLYWYRQTLGQGPEFLTYFQNEAQLEKSRLLSDRFSAERPKGSFSTLEIQRTEQGDSAMYLCASSLVLAGYNEQFFGPGTRLTVL.

The chain joins TRBV11-2 to TRBJ2-4, with a possible D match to TRBD2 (5 bases). With 5 bases removed from V and 3 bases from J, the gap between germline ends came to 17 bases. The germline V gene encodes CDR1 SGHAT and CDR2 FQNNGV. The CDR3 totals 16 residues. The CDR3 DNA is TGTGCCAGCAGCCGAGGACTCTCCCCCGACAAAAACATTCAGTACTTC. Its protein product is CASSRGLSPDKNIQYF.

This clone was recorded only once. V gene TRBV6-6 combines with J gene TRBJ1-5; D not resolved. Per the germline V gene, CDR1 is MNHNY and CDR2 is SVGAGI (reference sequence). Trimming stripped 0 bases from V and 6 bases from J, with 12 bases between. The CDR3 loop spans 15 amino acids. The CDR3 here is CASSYSGALCQPQHF. The DNA for the CDR3 is TGTGCCAGCAGTTACTCCGGTGCGCTCTGTCAGCCCCAGCATTTT.

The chain joins TRBV12-5 to TRBJ1-2; D call uncertain. V was cut by 3 bases and J by 2 bases, with 7 bases left in between. The CDR3 runs to 13 residues. Germline lookup yields CDR1 LGHNT and CDR2 FRNRAP. CDR3 bases: TGTGCTAGTGGTTTAGCAGGCAACTATGGCTACACCTTC. It encodes CASGLAGNYGYTF.

The J gene is TRBJ2-7, the V gene TRBV27, with D possibly TRBD1 on 6 matching bases. Trimming cost V 6 bases and J 7 bases, with 25 bases left between them. The CDR3 has 16 amino acids. Germline assignment: CDR1 MNHEY and CDR2 SMNVEV (reference sequence). The CDR3 sequence is CASRLVSVLGAKEQYF. CDR3 nucleotides: TGTGCCAGCAGACTTGTCTCCGTTTTGGGGGCAAAAGAGCAGTACTTC.

The J gene is TRBJ2-1, the V gene TRBV9, with TRBD2 matching 12 bases. V shed 0 bases and J 4 bases; nucleotides not matched to a gene: 11. The CDR3 consists of 19 residues. CDR1 is SGDLS and CDR2 is YYNGEE in the germline V gene. The chain's CDR3 is CASSVGLLAGGPGYNEQFF. The DNA for the CDR3 is TGTGCCAGCAGCGTAGGGTTGCTAGCGGGAGGGCCGGGGTACAATGAGCAGTTCTTC.

CDR3 region: CASSDLQGVGTEAFF. The CDR3 DNA reads TGTGCCAGCAGCGACCTACAGGGGGTGGGCACTGAAGCTTTCTTT. This chain joins TRBV6-5 and TRBJ1-1; 8 bases align to TRBD1. There are 15 residues in the CDR3. Per germline, CDR1 MNHEY and CDR2 SVGAGI. V dropped 6 bases and J dropped 4; count of bases not matched to a gene: 10.

The chain has TRBV14 and TRBJ1-2; D not resolved. The CDR3 totals 15 residues. The V gene lost 1 base and the J gene lost 4 bases, with 13 bases spanning the gap. The germline CDR1 and CDR2 sequences are SGHDN and FVKESK. CDR3 nucleotide sequence: TGTGCCAGCAGCCAAGTTACAGAACGGGGCTATGGCTACACCTTC. This gives the protein CASSQVTERGYGYTF. The variable domain in full, completed from reference TRBV14 and TRBJ1-2, reads EAGVTQFPSHSVIEKGQTVTLRCDPISGHDNLYWYRRVMGKEIKFLLHFVKESKQDESGMPNNRFLAERTGGTYSTLKVQPAELEDSGVYFCASSQVTERGYGYTFGSGTRLTVV.

J is TRBJ1-6 and V is TRBV5-6; D is uncertain. CDR1 SGHDT and CDR2 YYEEEE come from the germline V gene. This CDR3 contains 17 residues. V lost 2 bases to trimming and J lost 1 base, with 13 bases between them. The CDR3 DNA sequence: TGTGCCAGCAGCTTCTTGGTGGAAGCGTCCTATAATTCACCCCTCCACTTT. Protein sequence: CASSFLVEASYNSPLHF.

The chain combines TRBV7-2 with TRBJ2-1; TRBD2 might be the D (5 bases). V was shortened by 2 bases and J by 10 bases, with 15 bases between the two germline ends. The CDR3 length is 14 residues. From germline, CDR1 is SGHTA and CDR2 FQGNSA. Here the CDR3 DNA reads TGTGCCAGCAGCTTACCGCCGGGGAGCGGAGAGCAGTTCTTC. The encoded protein is CASSLPPGSGEQFF. Full variable domain (remainder filled in from reference TRBV7-2 and TRBJ2-1): GAGVSQSPSNKVTEKGKDVELRCDPISGHTALYWYRQSLGQGLEFLIYFQGNSAPDKSGLPSDRFSAERTGGSVSTLTIQRTQQEDSAVYLCASSLPPGSGEQFFGPGTRLTVL.

CDR3 region: CASSLYGTSSGNTIYF. The CDR3 region has the DNA TGTGCCAGCAGCTTGTATGGGACAAGCTCTGGAAACACCATATATTTT. V usage is TRBV5-5 and J usage is TRBJ1-3; tentatively, D is TRBD1 (6 bases). From germline, CDR1 is SGHKS and CDR2 YYEKEE (reference sequence). The V gene lost 1 base and the J gene lost 0 bases, with 11 bases spanning the gap. This CDR3 is 16 amino acids long.

The chain joins TRBV27 to TRBJ2-7; 13 nucleotides match TRBD2. Looked up from germline, CDR1 is MNHEY and CDR2 is SMNVEV (reference sequence). CDR3 size: 16 residues. V was clipped by 3 bases and J by 5 bases; unmatched bases: 7. CDR3 sequence (DNA): TGTGCCAGCAGTTTGGGCCCCGGGACTAGCGGGAACGAGCAGTACTTC. This codes for CASSLGPGTSGNEQYF.

This rearrangement joins TRBV19 to TRBJ2-7; 7 bases map to TRBD1. CDR3 length: 15 residues. V lost 3 bases and J lost 2; bases outside the gene matches: 7. Germline loops: CDR1 LNHDA, CDR2 SQIVND (reference sequence). The CDR3, as DNA: TGTGCCAGTAGTATCCACAGGGGAAAAGCCTACGAGCAGTACTTC. Protein product: CASSIHRGKAYEQYF.

This clone was observed a single time. In DNA form, the CDR3 reads TGTGCCAGCAGAGCAGCGGGACTTAATGAAAAACTGTTTTTT. Translating gives CASRAAGLNEKLFF. This rearrangement joins TRBV7-2 to TRBJ1-4, with a weak D call TRBD1 (5 bases). V was clipped by 6 bases and J by 4 bases, with 12 bases between them. The germline V gene encodes CDR1 SGHTA and CDR2 FQGNSA. The CDR3 contains 14 residues.

The chain couples TRBV5-5 to TRBJ2-1; maybe TRBD1 (7 bases). Trimming took 10 bases from V and 8 from J, leaving 19 bases between them. This CDR3 spans 13 amino acids. Germline CDR1 SGHKS, CDR2 YYEKEE (reference sequence). This chain's CDR3 is CAGGTESGDEQFF. The CDR3 DNA is TGTGCCGGGGGGACAGAATCAGGGGATGAGCAGTTCTTC.

The CDR3 nucleotides are TGTGCCAGCAGGACAGGACAGGACACTGAAGCTTTCTTT. Encoded protein: CASRTGQDTEAFF. The chain links TRBV6-4 to TRBJ1-1, with 7 bases that match TRBD1. The CDR3 runs 13 residues. V was clipped by 6 bases and J by 3 bases; unmatched bases: 4. From germline, CDR1 is MRHNA and CDR2 SNTAGT.

V usage is TRBV27 and J usage is TRBJ1-4, with TRBD1 matching 7 bases. CDR3 length: 15 residues. V was pared by 0 bases and J by 3 bases, with 1 base of the junction left unmatched. Germline lookup yields CDR1 MNHEY and CDR2 SMNVEV (reference sequence). Here the CDR3 DNA reads TGTGCCAGCAGTTTATCAAGGGGGCCTAATGAAAAACTGTTTTTT. Protein sequence: CASSLSRGPNEKLFF. The variable domain in full, with the rest retrieved from reference TRBV27 and TRBJ1-4, is EAQVTQNPRYLITVTGKKLTVTCSQNMNHEYMSWYRQDPGLGLRQIYYSMNVEVTDKGDVPEGYKVSRKEKRNFPLILESPSPNQTSLYFCASSLSRGPNEKLFFGSGTQLSVL.

The chain has TRBV14 and TRBJ2-1; no reliable D call. This CDR3 has 17 amino acids. Between the trimmed V and J ends, which lost 0 bases and 3 bases, there was a span of 15 bases. Per the germline V gene, CDR1 is SGHDN and CDR2 is FVKESK. The CDR3 bases are TGTGCCAGCAGCCAAGATCATCAGATAACGGGCTACAATGAGCAGTTCTTC. Residues: CASSQDHQITGYNEQFF.

CDR3: CASSLHCPGQALYGYTF. The CDR3 DNA is TGTGCCAGCAGCTTGCACTGCCCGGGACAGGCCCTCTATGGCTACACCTTC. The chain combines TRBV5-6 with TRBJ1-2; 8 bases are shared with TRBD1. CDR3 length: 17 amino acids. V shed 1 base, J shed 4 bases, and the junction held 12 bases outside the gene matches. CDR1 and CDR2 (germline): SGHDT, YYEEEE.

The chain has TRBV27 and TRBJ2-1; D ambiguous. The CDR3 totals 12 residues. The germline V gene encodes CDR1 MNHEY and CDR2 SMNVEV (reference sequence). V lost 4 bases to trimming and J lost 8 bases, with 9 bases between them. The CDR3 region is CASSYHGHEQFF. As DNA, the CDR3 is TGTGCCAGCAGTTACCACGGTCATGAGCAGTTCTTC.

V and J are TRBV5-6 and TRBJ2-6, with TRBD1 identical over 7 bases. CDR1 and CDR2 (germline): SGHDT, YYEEEE. The CDR3 loop spans 17 amino acids. Germline trimming cut 1 base from V and 0 bases from J; bases unmatched to any gene: 4. The CDR3 sequence: CASSLMGQSSGANVLTF. CDR3 in DNA: TGTGCCAGCAGCTTGATGGGACAGAGCTCTGGGGCCAACGTCCTGACTTTC.

CDR3 protein: CASRIAGGAEQYF. The CDR3 DNA sequence: TGTGCCAGCAGGATAGCGGGGGGTGCCGAGCAGTACTTC. The rearrangement uses TRBV28 and TRBJ2-7, with 10 bases that match TRBD2. With 6 bases clipped from V and 6 bases from J, the junction kept 5 bases outside the gene matches. The CDR3 is made up of 13 amino acids. The germline V gene has CDR1 MDHEN and CDR2 SYDVKM.

The gene calls are TRBV10-3 and TRBJ1-1, with D possibly matching TRBD1 (5 bases). Between the trimmed V and J ends, which lost 7 bases and 0 bases, there was a span of 6 bases. Germline V gene lookup returns CDR1 ENHRY and CDR2 SYGVKD. The CDR3 has 12 residues. As DNA, the CDR3 is TGTGCCATCAAGGGGATGAACACTGAAGCTTTCTTT. This gives the protein CAIKGMNTEAFF.

The chain employs TRBV27 and TRBJ2-7; D is unclear. The CDR3 has 13 residues. V lost 0 bases and J lost 3, with 6 bases in between. The germline gives CDR1 MNHEY, CDR2 SMNVEV (reference sequence). The CDR3 spells CASSLSVDYEQYF. Written as DNA, the CDR3 is TGTGCCAGCAGTTTATCGGTAGACTACGAGCAGTACTTC.

The chain is built from TRBV5-1 and TRBJ2-5; no reliable D call. The J call may be wrong; the DNA end is better matched by TRBJ2-7. The germline V gene encodes CDR1 SGHRS and CDR2 YFSETQ. The CDR3 loop spans 15 amino acids. CDR3 DNA sequence: TGCGCCAGCAGTGATGGTGGACGGGCAGACTACGAGCAGTACTTC. Protein sequence: CASSDGGRADYEQYF.